A selection of T cell receptor beta chains follows, all from one sample in a study of beta chain features in type 1 diabetes. Clones were sequenced by immunoSEQ multiplex PCR, and TCRdb holds only the in-frame ones, with some missing. The sample carries about 900,000 clones, about 17% recorded once. The sample taken for sequencing was naive CD4+ T cells from blood. These receptors all come from a woman aged 18-29 years in good health. Both conserved end residues are part of each CDR3. Only some rows state a clone size, as once, few, many or a class for expanded clones.

clone size	V gene	CDR3 protein
few	TRBV5-5	CASSAATRQETQYF
-	TRBV2	CASSEEGPTAGYTF
-	TRBV7-9	CASSFTDTNEKLFF
few	TRBV7-2	CASSGPGSYEQYF
few	TRBV19	CASGRRQGLNYGYTF
-	TRBV4-3	CASSFSTGSGELFF
few	TRBV7-9	CASSLETHGVEQYF
-	TRBV5-5	CASSWGQGLDQPQHF
-	TRBV2	CASIVGGTYGYTF
few	TRBV28	CASSLAGYTDTQYF
once	TRBV28	CASRPRDRIYYEQYF
few	TRBV19	CASSILAGDREQFF
-	TRBV7-9	CASSRASDGYTF
few	TRBV5-4	CASSLARETQYF
-	TRBV29-1	CSAASGTVNTEAFF
-	TRBV6-5	CASSYSNWMNTEAFF
-	TRBV18	CASSPPSLGIQYF
-	TRBV10-3	CAIGTSAYNEQFF